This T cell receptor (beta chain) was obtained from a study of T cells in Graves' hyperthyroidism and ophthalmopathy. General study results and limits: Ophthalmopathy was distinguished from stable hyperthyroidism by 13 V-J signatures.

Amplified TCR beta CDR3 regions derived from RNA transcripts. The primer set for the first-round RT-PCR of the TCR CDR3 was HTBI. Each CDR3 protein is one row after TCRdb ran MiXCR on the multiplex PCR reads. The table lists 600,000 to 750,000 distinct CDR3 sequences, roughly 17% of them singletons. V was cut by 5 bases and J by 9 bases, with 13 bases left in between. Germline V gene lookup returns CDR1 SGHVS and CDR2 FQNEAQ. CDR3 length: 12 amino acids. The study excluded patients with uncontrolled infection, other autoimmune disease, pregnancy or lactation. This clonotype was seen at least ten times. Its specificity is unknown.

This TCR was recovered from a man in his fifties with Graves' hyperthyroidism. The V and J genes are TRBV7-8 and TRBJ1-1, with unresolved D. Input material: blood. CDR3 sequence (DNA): TGTGCCAGCAGCCTCGGAGACGGTAAAGCTTTCTTT. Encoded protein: CASSLGDGKAFF.